These 9 T cell receptor beta chains came from one sample sequenced in a study of blood T cell repertoires in COVID-19. Libraries were prepared by immunoSEQ multiplex PCR; TCRdb keeps only in-frame clonotypes and omits some of them. The sample carries about 150,000 clones, around 90% recorded once. Source material: peripheral blood. The receptors come from a man aged 60 to 69 with active or convalescent COVID-19.

The chain recombines TRBV7-8 with TRBJ2-7, with a weak D call TRBD1 (5 bases). The CDR3 is 14 amino acids. V shed 1 base and J shed 5 bases, with 12 bases lying between them. The germline gives CDR1 SGHVS, CDR2 FQNEAQ. CDR3 in DNA: TGTGCCAGCAGCTTAGGTCCAGGGAAGCACGAGCAGTACTTC. This sequence encodes CASSLGPGKHEQYF.

This clone has only one observation. The V and J genes are TRBV2 and TRBJ1-5, with D possibly being TRBD1 (6 bases). V lost 6 bases and J 0 bases, leaving 9 bases between the germline ends. CDR1 SNHLY and CDR2 FYNNEI come from the germline V gene. The CDR3 extends over 14 amino acids. The CDR3 sequence is CASSGQNSNQPQHF. CDR3 in DNA: TGTGCCAGCAGCGGACAGAATAGCAATCAGCCCCAGCATTTT.

CDR3 amino acids: CASSAGQGRKNEQFF. The CDR3 DNA follows: TGCGCCAGCAGTGCGGGACAGGGTAGGAAGAATGAGCAGTTCTTC. The chain combines TRBV10-1 with TRBJ2-1; 9 positions match TRBD1. Germline trimming cut 4 bases from V and 7 bases from J; bases unmatched to any gene: 8. Germline values: CDR1 WNHNN, CDR2 SYGVQD (reference sequence). This CDR3 region has 15 residues.

This clone occurred a few times. J is TRBJ1-6 and V is TRBV4-1, with 8 bases aligning to TRBD1. The CDR3 consists of 16 residues. Trimming removed 1 base from V and 9 bases from J; junction bases left unmatched: 8. Germline V CDR1 and CDR2: MGHRA, YSYEKL. Here the CDR3 DNA reads TGCGCCAGCAGCCAAGGTTATGGACAGGGATCTTCACCCCTCCACTTT. As protein: CASSQGYGQGSSPLHF.

The chain combines TRBV5-4 with TRBJ1-2, with 10 bases lining up with TRBD1. The ends lost 4 bases at V and 4 bases at J; junction bases unmatched: 7. The CDR3 length is 15 residues. Germline V gene lookup returns CDR1 SGHNT and CDR2 YYREEE (reference sequence). The CDR3 protein is CASSSSGQGGYGYTF. The CDR3 region has the DNA TGTGCCAGCAGCAGTTCCGGACAGGGGGGCTATGGCTACACCTTC.

This clone was detected only a few times. The chain has TRBV28 and TRBJ2-7, with 9 nucleotides matching TRBD1. The ends lost 6 bases at V and 0 bases at J; junction bases unmatched: 12. The CDR3 extends over 17 amino acids. CDR1 is MDHEN, CDR2 SYDVKM, per germline. CDR3 sequence: CASSGDRVISTSYEQYF. The CDR3 DNA is TGTGCCAGCAGCGGGGACAGGGTAATATCCACCTCCTACGAGCAGTACTTC. Together with reference TRBV28 and TRBJ2-7, the CDR3 gives the full variable domain: DVKVTQSSRYLVKRTGEKVFLECVQDMDHENMFWYRQDPGLGLRLIYFSYDVKMKEKGDIPEGYSVSREKKERFSLILESASTNQTSMYLCASSGDRVISTSYEQYFGPGTRLTVT.

The chain combines TRBV7-2 with TRBJ2-2, with 11 bases aligning to TRBD2. The V and J ends lost 1 base and 7 bases, in that order; junction bases with no gene match: 11. CDR3 size: 18 residues. Looked up from germline, CDR1 is SGHTA and CDR2 is FQGNSA. The CDR3 bases are TGTGCCAGCAGCTTAGGTGGGACTAGCGGTCTACGGGTCGGGGAGCTGTTTTTT. Its translation is CASSLGGTSGLRVGELFF.

This rearrangement joins TRBV18 to TRBJ1-2, with D possibly matching TRBD1 (5 bases). V shed 5 bases and J shed 1 base, with 23 bases lying between them. Germline CDR1 reads KGHSH; CDR2 reads LQKENI. CDR3 length: 18 amino acids. The CDR3 DNA is TGTGCCAGCTCATCGCCAAGGGGCCTGGCAGGCCTTAACTATGGCTACACCTTC. Translated: CASSSPRGLAGLNYGYTF.

CDR3 DNA: TGCAGTGCTAAACGAGGGCCCGAGCAGTACTTC. Amino acids: CSAKRGPEQYF. The rearrangement links TRBV20-1 to TRBJ2-7; possibly TRBD2 for D (5 bases). Germline CDR1 is DFQATT and CDR2 is SNEGSKA (reference sequence). The CDR3 has 11 residues. The V end was cut by 4 bases, the J end by 6 bases, with 10 bases between.